These 13 T cell receptor beta chains were all obtained from the same sample, sequenced in a study of Graves' ophthalmopathy and Graves' hyperthyroidism. RNA transcripts yielded amplified TCR beta CDR3 regions. An initial RT-PCR round employing HTBI primers preceded a second-round multiplex PCR. TCRdb ran MiXCR on the multiplex PCR reads and lists one entry per CDR3 protein. The table shows hundreds of thousands of distinct CDR3 sequences, with under 50% occurring only once. The sequenced sample was peripheral blood. These TCRs come from an adult man with Graves' ophthalmopathy.

This clonotype was counted at least ten times. V gene TRBV2 combines with J gene TRBJ1-2; tentatively, D is TRBD1 (6 bases). The CDR3 consists of 12 residues. Trimming removed 4 bases at V and 8 bases at J, with 11 bases between. The germline V gene encodes CDR1 SNHLY and CDR2 FYNNEI. This CDR3 is CASSAPQGGYTF. Here the CDR3 DNA reads TGTGCCAGCAGTGCCCCACAGGGAGGCTACACCTTC.

V and J are TRBV6-1 and TRBJ2-7; D is unclear. Germline V gives CDR1 MNHNS, CDR2 SASEGT. V lost 2 bases and J lost 1, with 15 bases in between. This CDR3 contains 16 residues. The CDR3 DNA reads as TGTGCCAGCAGTGAACTTAACACCGCACATTCCTACGAGCAGTACTTC. Translation gives CASSELNTAHSYEQYF.

This clonotype was seen many times. This chain uses TRBV20-1 with TRBJ1-4; TRBD1 agrees at 11 bases. The CDR3 consists of 13 residues. Germline CDR1 DFQATT, CDR2 SNEGSKA (reference sequence). V was pared by 3 bases and J by 6 bases, with 0 bases of the junction left unmatched. DNA for the CDR3: TGCAGTGCTAGGGGACAGGGGGATGAAAAACTGTTTTTT. Protein: CSARGQGDEKLFF.

This clonotype was counted ten times or more. The V and J genes are TRBV10-3 and TRBJ1-1; the D is unclear. The length of the CDR3 is 12 residues. Germline CDR1 reads ENHRY; CDR2 reads SYGVKD. The V end lost 10 bases, the J end lost 2 bases, and 11 bases lay between the germline ends. The CDR3 DNA reads as TGTGCCAGCACCAGTACTAACACTGAAGCTTTCTTT. Amino acid sequence: CASTSTNTEAFF.

The chain employs TRBV7-9 and TRBJ2-2; possibly TRBD1 for D (6 bases). V dropped 5 bases and J dropped 5 bases, with 18 bases sitting between them. Germline assignment: CDR1 SEHNR and CDR2 FQNEAQ (reference sequence). CDR3 length equals 16 residues. CDR3 residues: CASSTRQAGSTGELFF. CDR3 bases: TGTGCCAGCAGCACACGACAGGCAGGCAGTACCGGGGAGCTGTTTTTT.

This clonotype was counted at least ten times. This chain joins TRBV7-3 and TRBJ2-6; TRBD2 might be the D (5 bases). This CDR3 comprises 15 residues. V lost 2 bases to trimming and J lost 4 bases, with 9 bases between them. The germline gives CDR1 SGHTA, CDR2 FQGTGA. CDR3 region: CASSLPRGGANVLTF. In DNA, the CDR3 is TGTGCCAGCAGCTTACCCCGGGGAGGGGCCAACGTCCTGACTTTC.

This chain connects TRBV7-8 to TRBJ1-3; 8 bases agree with TRBD1. CDR1 is SGHVS and CDR2 is FQNEAQ in the germline V gene. The CDR3 contains 15 residues. V shed 6 bases and J 0 bases; nucleotides not matched to a gene: 4. CDR3 nucleotide sequence: TGTGCCAGCAGAATCGACAGGGGCTCTGGAAACACCATATATTTT. Amino acid sequence: CASRIDRGSGNTIYF. Supplemented by reference TRBV7-8 and TRBJ1-3, the full variable domain reads GAGVSQSPRYKVAKRGQDVALRCDPISGHVSLFWYQQALGQGPEFLTYFQNEAQLDKSGLPSDRFFAERPEGSVSTLKIQRTQQEDSAVYLCASRIDRGSGNTIYFGEGSWLTVV.

This clonotype was found a few times. J is TRBJ1-2 and V is TRBV24-1; D not certain. Germline V lookup: CDR1 KGHDR, CDR2 SFDVKD. This CDR3 is built from 12 residues. The CDR3 region is CASVARNYGYTF. The CDR3 DNA sequence: TGTGCTAGTGTGGCTCGGAACTATGGCTACACCTTC.

The chain employs TRBV12-3 or TRBV12-4 and TRBJ1-4, with D possibly matching TRBD1 (6 bases). V gave up 6 bases and J gave up 8 bases, with 13 bases separating them. CDR3 length equals 13 residues. CDR3 in DNA: TGTGCCAGCAGGAGGACAGTGGGGGAAAAACTGTTTTTT. Its protein is CASRRTVGEKLFF.

A few counts support this clonotype. The rearrangement uses TRBV5-1 and TRBJ1-1; no clear D gene. CDR1 is SGHRS, CDR2 YFSETQ, per germline. The V end lost 3 bases, the J end lost 7 bases, and 16 bases lay between the germline ends. The CDR3 spans 14 residues. The CDR3 loop reads CASSSNLRVSEAFF. CDR3 DNA: TGCGCCAGCAGCTCGAACTTAAGGGTCAGTGAAGCTTTCTTT.

Of note for this clonotype: Just one base apart from a much larger clone, this may be a read error. This chain connects TRBV6-1 to TRBJ1-5; D possibly corresponds to TRBD1 (5 bases). Germline V lookup: CDR1 MNHNS, CDR2 SASEGT. The CDR3 is 14 residues long. CDR3 sequence (DNA): TGTGCCAGCAGCCCCGGGGGACGGGATCAGCTCCAGCATTTT. Translating gives CASSPGGRDQLQHF.

Comments on this clonotype: The CDR3 end shows no conserved phenylalanine or tryptophan, and so a read error is likely. No DNA is shown, since the ends of the CDR3 on it are uncertain; the CDR3 is the one TCRdb lists. The gene calls are TRBV25-1 and TRBJ1-4; the table's D call, TRBD1, has no DNA check behind it. The CDR3 is 10 residues long, counting both termini. The germline CDR1 and CDR2 sequences are MGHDK and SYGVNS. CDR3 amino acids: CASSGSGQDY.

This clonotype was counted a few times. The chain uses TRBV30 and TRBJ2-5; 8 nucleotides match TRBD1. V lost 5 bases and J lost 5; bases outside the gene matches: 4. Germline loops: CDR1 GTSNPN, CDR2 SVGIG (reference sequence). The CDR3 totals 12 residues. As DNA, the CDR3 is TGTGCCTGGGAACAGGGGGTGGAGACCCAGTACTTC. Amino acids: CAWEQGVETQYF. Supplemented by reference TRBV30 and TRBJ2-5, the full variable domain reads SQTIHQWPATLVQPVGSPLSLECTVEGTSNPNLYWYRQAAGRGLQLLFYSVGIGQISSEVPQNLSASRPQDRQFILSSKKLLLSDSGFYLCAWEQGVETQYFGPGTRLLVL.